A single sample is the source of the 30 T cell receptor beta chains below, sequenced in a study of control samples from healthy donors and cancer patients. The assay was immunoSEQ multiplex PCR, and TCRdb's table has in-frame clones only and misses some. Among more than 85,000 clones listed, roughly 90% were seen once. The sample comprised PBMCs. The origin of the receptors is a woman aged 55-69 years with lung cancer.

The gene calls are TRBV21-1 and TRBJ2-7; the D call in the table, TRBD1, was not verified against the DNA. TRBV21-1 is a recognized pseudogene. The CDR3 sequence is 14 residues long. The CDR3 protein is CASSKRQGGYEQYF. CDR3 nucleotide sequence: TGTGCCAGCAGCAAGAGACAGGGTGGCTACGAGCAGTACTTC.

V is TRBV11-1 and J is TRBJ1-1; no clear D. V dropped 5 bases and J dropped 1 base, with 8 bases sitting between them. The CDR3 has 13 residues. Germline V gene lookup returns CDR1 SGHAT and CDR2 FQDESV (reference sequence). The CDR3 DNA reads as TGTGCCAGCAGCGGACCCGGGAACACTGAAGCTTTCTTT. Protein sequence: CASSGPGNTEAFF.

This chain joins TRBV3-1 (or the pseudogene TRBV3-2) and TRBJ1-6; D is undetermined. Germline CDR1 LGHDT, CDR2 YNNKEL (reference sequence). Deletions cut 0 bases from V and 6 bases from J, with 15 bases between. The CDR3 extends over 17 amino acids. Here the CDR3 DNA reads TGTGCCAGCAGCCAAGACTTCGGTGTCGGGTTTAATTCACCCCTCCACTTT. It codes for CASSQDFGVGFNSPLHF.

The V call is TRBV25-1, the J call TRBJ1-1, with 10 bases matching TRBD1. The length of the CDR3 is 13 residues. V was clipped by 7 bases and J by 6 bases; unmatched bases: 5. Looked up from germline, CDR1 is MGHDK and CDR2 is SYGVNS. The CDR3 DNA reads TGTGCCAGCAATGACAGGGGGCAGGCTGAAGCTTTCTTT. Translated, it gives CASNDRGQAEAFF.

J is TRBJ1-3 and V is TRBV5-4, with 7 bases that match TRBD1. The ends lost 2 bases at V and 3 bases at J; junction bases unmatched: 5. The germline CDR1 and CDR2 sequences are SGHNT and YYREEE (reference sequence). CDR3 size: 15 residues. CDR3 sequence: CASSLRQGGGNTIYF. DNA for the CDR3: TGTGCCAGCAGCTTAAGACAGGGTGGTGGAAACACCATATATTTT.

The chain joins TRBV6-5 to TRBJ1-1, with D possibly matching TRBD1 (5 bases). CDR1 and CDR2 (germline): MNHEY, SVGAGI. The CDR3 covers 12 residues. V lost 8 bases to trimming and J lost 7 bases, with 14 bases between them. The CDR3 sequence: CASRDPNLEAFF. CDR3 nucleotides: TGTGCCAGCCGGGACCCTAATCTTGAAGCTTTCTTT.

V usage is TRBV18 and J usage is TRBJ1-2, with D perhaps matching TRBD1 (5 bases). V dropped 1 base and J dropped 2 bases, with 8 bases sitting between them. Germline values: CDR1 KGHSH, CDR2 LQKENI. The CDR3 is made up of 14 amino acids. The CDR3 is CASSPQTDNYGYTF. The CDR3 coding sequence is TGTGCCAGCTCACCACAGACAGACAACTATGGCTACACCTTC.

The chain is built from TRBV5-1 and TRBJ1-1; possible D gene TRBD1, 5 bases. The CDR3 runs 16 residues. V was pared by 3 bases and J by 1 base, with 16 bases between. Germline V CDR1 and CDR2: SGHRS, YFSETQ. The CDR3 DNA reads as TGCGCCAGCAGCTCCGGGACGCGCGACGGGAACACTGAAGCTTTCTTT. Residues: CASSSGTRDGNTEAFF.

The rearrangement links TRBV18 to TRBJ1-1; 7 nucleotides align to TRBD1. The CDR3 spans 16 residues. V was pared by 4 bases and J by 0 bases, with 8 bases of the junction left unmatched. Germline CDR1 reads KGHSH; CDR2 reads LQKENI. The DNA of the CDR3 is TGTGCCAGCTCACTCCAAGGACAGGCCCTGAACACTGAAGCTTTCTTT. Protein: CASSLQGQALNTEAFF.

This clone was seen once. J is TRBJ1-1 and V is TRBV24-1; D call uncertain. Per the germline V gene, CDR1 is KGHDR and CDR2 is SFDVKD. The ends were cut back, 5 bases at V and 1 base at J, with 4 bases in the middle. The CDR3 length is 12 residues. The CDR3 nucleotides are TGTGCCACCAGTGGGGGGAACACTGAAGCTTTCTTT. Protein: CATSGGNTEAFF.

The chain carries TRBV4-1 and TRBJ2-7, with unresolved D. The germline V gene has CDR1 MGHRA and CDR2 YSYEKL. Trimming shortened V by 4 bases and J by 2 bases, and 12 bases separated the two germline ends. The CDR3 is made up of 14 amino acids. The CDR3, as DNA: TGCGCCAGCAGCCCCGTGTCCGAGACCTACGAGCAGTACTTC. Translating gives CASSPVSETYEQYF.

This clone was observed a single time. This rearrangement joins TRBV4-2 to TRBJ2-5; 9 bases agree with TRBD1. J gave up 6 bases and V 0 bases, and 8 bases lay outside the gene matches. The CDR3 is made up of 16 amino acids. CDR1 LGHNA and CDR2 YNFKEQ come from the germline V gene. This CDR3 is CASSQERDRAAKTQYF. Here the CDR3 DNA reads TGTGCCAGCAGCCAAGAAAGGGACAGGGCGGCGAAGACCCAGTACTTC.

This chain links TRBV27 with TRBJ2-1, with 9 bases identical to TRBD2. CDR1 is MNHEY and CDR2 is SMNVEV in the germline V gene (reference sequence). The V segment lost 8 bases and the J segment 6 bases; nucleotides outside the gene matches: 5. This CDR3 has 13 amino acids. In DNA, the CDR3 is TGTGCCAGCTCACGCGGGAGGGCCAATGAGCAGTTCTTC. Amino acids: CASSRGRANEQFF.

The gene calls are TRBV3-1 (or the pseudogene TRBV3-2) and TRBJ2-7, with a weak D call TRBD1 (5 bases). The CDR3 has 13 amino acids. V was trimmed by 1 base and J by 6 bases, leaving 10 bases between them. The germline V gene encodes CDR1 LGHDT and CDR2 YNNKEL (reference sequence). The CDR3, as DNA: TGTGCCAGCAGCCAAGGCGACAGAACCGAGCAGTACTTC. It translates to CASSQGDRTEQYF.

V is TRBV10-3 and J is TRBJ1-6, with D uncertain. This CDR3 has 15 amino acids. Per the germline V gene, CDR1 is ENHRY and CDR2 is SYGVKD. The V end lost 0 bases, the J end lost 3 bases, and 6 bases lay between the germline ends. The CDR3 DNA reads as TGTGCCATCAGTGAGTCAAACAACTATAATTCACCCCTCCACTTT. The encoded protein is CAISESNNYNSPLHF.

J is TRBJ2-7 and V is TRBV14; 12 bases align to TRBD2. The CDR3 runs 16 residues. Per germline, CDR1 SGHDN and CDR2 FVKESK. V shed 3 bases, J shed 4 bases, and the junction held 7 bases outside the gene matches. For the CDR3, the DNA is TGTGCCAGCAGCCATGCCCGACTAGCGGGGGCATACGAGCAGTACTTC. Translated, it gives CASSHARLAGAYEQYF.

The chain carries TRBV11-2 and TRBJ2-5; possibly TRBD2 for D (6 bases). The CDR3 totals 16 residues. Trimming took 4 bases from V and 2 from J, leaving 17 bases between them. Germline V gene lookup returns CDR1 SGHAT and CDR2 FQNNGV. This CDR3 reads CASSSGDSRLQETQYF. CDR3 DNA sequence: TGTGCCAGCAGCTCTGGGGACTCCCGCCTGCAAGAGACCCAGTACTTC.

V is TRBV12-1 and J is TRBJ2-1; whether TRBD2, the table's D call, matches the DNA was not checked. TRBV12-1 is given as a pseudogene. The CDR3 extends over 18 amino acids. DNA for the CDR3: TGTGCCAGCAGCTTTGAATCCCTACTAGCGGGAGGAGACAATGAGCAGTTCTTC. Its translation is CASSFESLLAGGDNEQFF.

The chain is built from TRBV5-4 and TRBJ1-1; D is ambiguous. The CDR3 covers 11 residues. The V gene lost 4 bases and the J gene lost 10 bases, with 11 bases spanning the gap. CDR1 and CDR2 from the germline V gene are SGHNT and YYREEE (reference sequence). DNA of the CDR3: TGTGCCAGCAGCCGTGCGGGCAGAGCTTTCTTT. Translated, it gives CASSRAGRAFF.

The V call is TRBV27, the J call TRBJ2-2; D might be TRBD1 (6 bases). The V gene's germline CDR1 is MNHEY and CDR2 SMNVEV (reference sequence). The CDR3 consists of 13 residues. V lost 4 bases and J lost 6, with 9 bases in between. CDR3 DNA: TGTGCCAGCAGTTCACAGGGTGCCGGGGAGCTGTTTTTT. Translation gives CASSSQGAGELFF.

This clone occurred a few times. This chain joins TRBV3-1 (or the pseudogene TRBV3-2) and TRBJ2-4, with TRBD1 matching over 8 bases. With 4 bases clipped from V and 8 bases from J, the junction kept 13 bases outside the gene matches. Germline V lookup: CDR1 LGHDT, CDR2 YNNKEL (reference sequence). The CDR3 is 16 amino acids. The CDR3 spells CASSPSTGTGTDIQYF. The DNA for the CDR3 is TGTGCCAGCAGCCCGTCAACCGGGACAGGCACCGACATTCAGTACTTC.

The rearrangement links TRBV7-9 to TRBJ2-1; possibly TRBD2 for D (5 bases). The V end lost 2 bases, the J end lost 1 base, and 18 bases lay between the germline ends. CDR1 SEHNR and CDR2 FQNEAQ come from the germline V gene (reference sequence). CDR3 length equals 18 residues. Here the CDR3 DNA reads TGTGCCAGCAGCTTAAATCCTTTCCGGGATCTTTCCTACAATGAGCAGTTCTTC. Its translation is CASSLNPFRDLSYNEQFF.

Here the CDR3 reads CASSLSHNSPLHF. The CDR3 coding sequence is TGTGCCAGCAGCTTGTCTCATAATTCACCCCTCCACTTT. This chain links TRBV5-5 with TRBJ1-6; D uncertain. CDR3 length equals 13 residues. The V end was cut by 1 base, the J end by 5 bases, with 4 bases between. Germline lookup yields CDR1 SGHKS and CDR2 YYEKEE (reference sequence).

This chain's CDR3 is CASSTKGGTDTQYF. For the CDR3, the DNA is TGTGCCAGTAGTACCAAAGGGGGCACAGATACGCAGTATTTT. This chain uses TRBV19 with TRBJ2-3; D possibly corresponds to TRBD1 (5 bases). Germline V gene sequence: CDR1 LNHDA, CDR2 SQIVND (reference sequence). The V gene lost 4 bases and the J gene lost 1 base, with 9 bases spanning the gap. The CDR3 length is 14 residues.

This clone was counted once. This sequence joins TRBV11-3 and TRBJ2-3, with D tentatively TRBD1 or TRBD2 (5 bases each). Germline assignment: CDR1 SGHNT and CDR2 YENEEA. The CDR3 is 13 residues long. V was pared by 6 bases and J by 5 bases, with 12 bases between. CDR3 nucleotides: TGTGCCAGCAGGCCGGGGCTGGGAGATACGCAGTATTTT. Translated: CASRPGLGDTQYF.

As for this clone: At one end, the junction sequence differs from germline, possibly due to a read error. The rearrangement links TRBV7-7 to TRBJ2-5; D is perhaps TRBD1 (6 bases). From germline, CDR1 is SSHAT and CDR2 FNYEAQ (reference sequence). This CDR3 spans 13 amino acids. The CDR3 loop is CASTVGAQEAQYF. CDR3 in DNA: TGTGCTAGCACCGTGGGGGCACAAGAGGCCCAGTACTTC.

Details on this clone: The sample contains more than one DNA sequence encoding this CDR3. The CDR3 is CASSPGLAFGELFF. As DNA, the CDR3 is TGTGCCAGCAGTCCAGGACTAGCATTCGGGGAGCTGTTTTTT. V and J are TRBV2 and TRBJ2-2, with 8 nucleotides matching TRBD2. This CDR3 contains 14 residues. Germline-derived CDR1 and CDR2 are SNHLY and FYNNEI. The V and J ends lost 5 bases and 7 bases, in that order; junction bases with no gene match: 6.

On this clone: An end of the junction does not agree with germline; a read error may underlie this. V and J are TRBV6-2 or TRBV6-3 and TRBJ2-5; D unclear. Germline CDR1 MNHEY, CDR2 SVGEGT. This CDR3 has 11 amino acids. The chain's CDR3 is CASSYETDEHF. DNA of the CDR3: TGTGCCAGCAGTTACGAAACGGACGAACACTTC.

The chain is built from TRBV18 and TRBJ1-1; no clear D gene. Germline V gene data show CDR1 as KGHSH and CDR2 as LQKENI. The CDR3 runs to 14 residues. V was cut by 1 base and J by 4 bases, with 10 bases left in between. The CDR3 loop reads CASSPREGSTEAFF. As DNA, the CDR3 is TGTGCCAGCTCACCACGAGAAGGGAGCACTGAAGCTTTCTTT.

This clone was seen a handful of times. This chain connects TRBV1 to TRBJ1-5. TRBV1 is termed a pseudogene. CDR3 size: 13 residues. The CDR3, as DNA: TGCACCAGCAGCCAAGGGGAGAATCAGCCCCAGCATTTT. It yields the protein CTSSQGENQPQHF.